Listed below are T cell receptor beta chains from one sample, sequenced in a study of control samples from healthy donors and cancer patients. Data came from immunoSEQ multiplex PCR; TCRdb stores just in-frame clones and leaves some out. The sample includes around 250,000 clones, roughly 87% of them seen just once. The sequenced material came from PBMCs. The receptor source for this set is a woman aged 55-70 years with lung cancer. Each CDR3 is given with its conserved first and last residue. The D gene is left open where the match is weak. Expanded clones get a size class; other rows say once, few or many, or leave the size out.

-,TRBV6-2/TRBV6-3,few,TRBJ2-1,TGTGCCAGCAGCCCCTCCGGGACACCTGACAATGAGCAGTTCTTC,CASSPSGTPDNEQFF
TRBD1,TRBV6-5,-,TRBJ1-2,TGTGCCAGCAGTTACCGGGCAGGGGGCTATGGCTACACCTTC,CASSYRAGGYGYTF
TRBD1,TRBV10-2,-,TRBJ1-4,TGCGCCAGCAGTCCCCATCTACAGGGGGCTGTAGAAAAACTGTTTTTT,CASSPHLQGAVEKLFF
TRBD1,TRBV28,-,TRBJ1-6,TGTGCCAGCAGTGGGGGGGACAGAAATAATTCACCCCTCCACTTT,CASSGGDRNNSPLHF
-,TRBV4-2,-,TRBJ1-4,TGTGCCAGCCTACAACTGGGAGGAGGGAGGAGGAATGAAAAACTGTTTTTT,CASLQLGGGRRNEKLFF
-,TRBV4-2,few,TRBJ2-7,TGTGCCAGCAGCCACGAAGCGGGCGCCTCCTACGAGCAGTACTTC,CASSHEAGASYEQYF
-,TRBV4-1,few,TRBJ2-7,TGCGCCAGCAGCCACCCAGGATCCTACGAGCAGTACTTC,CASSHPGSYEQYF
TRBD1,TRBV5-1,-,TRBJ2-3,TGCGCCAGCAGCTGGTCGACAGGGTGGAGCACAGATACGCAGTATTTT,CASSWSTGWSTDTQYF
TRBD1,TRBV30,-,TRBJ2-7,TGTGCCTGGCGACCGCCCCGGGGGACAGGGTACGAGCAGTACTTC,CAWRPPRGTGYEQYF
-,TRBV4-1,once,TRBJ1-1,TGCGCCAGCAGCGCGGGACTCCAGGGCGTCACTGAAGCTTTCTTT,CASSAGLQGVTEAFF
TRBD1,TRBV3-1/TRBV3-2,-,TRBJ1-1,TGTGCCAGCAGCGTACCCGGGACAGCGAACACTGAAGCTTTCTTT,CASSVPGTANTEAFF
-,TRBV5-3,-,TRBJ1-5,TGCGTCCCCCGGCCCCAGCCCCAGCATTTT,CVPRPQPQHF
-,TRBV2,-,TRBJ2-5,TGTGCCAGCAGTAGGGACTCGATCCTTCAAGAGACCCAGTACTTC,CASSRDSILQETQYF
-,TRBV6-5,-,TRBJ1-1,TGTGCCAGCAGTTACTCGGCTGGGAACACTGAAGCTTTCTTT,CASSYSAGNTEAFF
-,TRBV18,-,TRBJ1-1,TGTGCCAGCTCCCGTGACCCCAACACTGAAGCTTTCTTT,CASSRDPNTEAFF
TRBD2,TRBV19,-,TRBJ2-7,TGTGCCAGTAATAGCAGAGCGGGAGGGCACGAGCAGTACTTC,CASNSRAGGHEQYF
-,TRBV10-3,-,TRBJ1-4,TGTGCCATCAGTGAGTTGGGGGAAAAACTGTTTTTT,CAISELGEKLFF
-,TRBV6-1,-,TRBJ1-4,TGTGCCAGCAGTGAAGTGAAACTGTTTTTT,CASSEVKLFF
-,TRBV28,-,TRBJ1-5,TGTGCCAGCAGTTTAGGGGGGTCGGGGGGCAATCAGCCCCAGCATTTT,CASSLGGSGGNQPQHF
-,TRBV2,-,TRBJ1-4,TGTGCCAGCAGAGGACGGGGGTATAATGAAAAACTGTTTTTT,CASRGRGYNEKLFF
-,TRBV10-3,-,TRBJ2-1,TGTGCCATCAGTGAGTCCGGCTACAATGAGCAGTTCTTC,CAISESGYNEQFF
TRBD1,TRBV12-5,-,TRBJ1-2,TGTGCTAGTGGTTTGGTACCCCCGCTCCGCAGGGGGAATGGCTACACCTTC,CASGLVPPLRRGNGYTF
TRBD1,TRBV5-1,-,TRBJ1-4,TGCGCCAGCAGCGCTACCGGGACAGTCCTTGCAACTAATGAAAAACTGTTTTTT,CASSATGTVLATNEKLFF
-,TRBV18,-,TRBJ2-6,TGTGCCAGCTCATCACAGGGAACTGGGGCCAACGTCCTGACTTTC,CASSSQGTGANVLTF
-,TRBV3-1/TRBV3-2,-,TRBJ2-2,TGTGCCAGCAGCCAAGGGCTGGGGGGAACCACCGGGGAGCTGTTTTTT,CASSQGLGGTTGELFF
-,TRBV7-9,-,TRBJ1-2,TGTGCCAGCAGCCAACTCCCAACCCACTATGGCTACACCTTC,CASSQLPTHYGYTF
-,TRBV28,once,TRBJ1-2,TGTGCCAGCAGGACCGGACGTTATGGCTACACCTTC,CASRTGRYGYTF
TRBD2,TRBV5-1,-,TRBJ2-7,TGCGCCAGCAGCTTGGGGACTAGCGGGGTAGGCGAGCAGTACTTC,CASSLGTSGVGEQYF
-,TRBV5-1,-,TRBJ1-1,TGCGCCAGCAGCTTGGATGGGGGAACGATGAACACTGAAGCTTTCTTT,CASSLDGGTMNTEAFF
-,TRBV7-9,-,TRBJ1-2,TGTGCCAGCAGCTTACGGCAGGATGGCTACACCTTC,CASSLRQDGYTF
TRBD2,TRBV24-1,-,TRBJ2-7,TGTGCCACCAGTGATGGGACTAGCTCCTACGAGCAGTACTTC,CATSDGTSSYEQYF
TRBD2,TRBV6-2/TRBV6-3,-,TRBJ2-3,TGTGCCAGCAGTTCTATCCCGGGACTAGCGGACCCCACAGATACGCAGTATTTT,CASSSIPGLADPTDTQYF
-,TRBV2,-,TRBJ2-7,TGTGCCAGCAGGATCACTGGGGGAGGCTACTACGAGCAGTACTTC,CASRITGGGYYEQYF
-,TRBV7-2,-,TRBJ2-7,TGTGCCAGCAGCCCCAGCGTGGGCAGGGGGGCCTACGAGCAGTACTTC,CASSPSVGRGAYEQYF
-,TRBV24-1,-,TRBJ2-4,TGTGCCACCAGTGACTCCAGGGCCACCCGTGGGGAGGCCAAAAACATTCAGTACTTC,CATSDSRATRGEAKNIQYF
-,TRBV5-1,once,TRBJ1-2,TGCGCCAGCGGAACTGACTCGATCCACCGGGGCTACACCTTC,CASGTDSIHRGYTF
-,TRBV9,-,TRBJ1-2,TGTGCCAGCAGTAGGGGTTCGATCAATGGCTACACCTTC,CASSRGSINGYTF